Below, 30 T cell receptor beta chains from the same sample are listed, as sequenced in a study of control samples from healthy donors and cancer patients (dated by TCRdb to about 2020). The library came from the immunoSEQ multiplex PCR assay. The table comes from immuneACCESS by way of TCRdb, which keeps in-frame sequences with V and J called. Part of the clones is missing from these tables; in studies checked, under half for an unresolved V gene and the rest for unknown reasons. The sample table contains about 100,000 clones; only one count was recorded for roughly 87% of them. The ten largest make up 15% to 20% of the sample. The sequencing input was blood. These receptors were collected from a woman in her fifties or sixties in good health.

V is TRBV9 and J is TRBJ1-1; TRBD1 agrees at 10 bases. CDR1 is SGDLS and CDR2 is YYNGEE in the germline V gene. V gave up 3 bases and J gave up 6 bases; unmatched junction bases: 11. CDR3 length: 16 residues. CDR3 loop: CASSAPPGQGLPEAFF. CDR3 bases: TGTGCCAGCAGCGCCCCTCCGGGACAGGGGCTCCCTGAAGCTTTCTTT.

This chain joins TRBV4-3 and TRBJ1-6, with D uncertain. Germline assignment: CDR1 LGHNA and CDR2 YSLEER. Trimming took 0 bases from V and 8 from J, leaving 11 bases between them. The CDR3 sequence is 15 residues long. The CDR3 sequence: CASSQDPRPDSPLHF. CDR3 nucleotide sequence: TGCGCCAGCAGCCAAGATCCACGCCCGGATTCACCCCTCCACTTT.

The chain combines TRBV9 with TRBJ1-1, with 9 bases aligning to TRBD1. CDR1 SGDLS and CDR2 YYNGEE come from the germline V gene. The CDR3 loop spans 14 amino acids. V dropped 3 bases and J dropped 7; count of bases not matched to a gene: 7. As DNA, the CDR3 is TGTGCCAGCAGCGCGGGGGGACAGGGAGTTGAAGCTTTCTTT. Its protein is CASSAGGQGVEAFF.

This chain joins TRBV9 and TRBJ2-4; perhaps TRBD1 as D (6 bases). Trimming pared 2 bases from V and 6 bases from J, leaving 12 bases between. The CDR3 is made up of 14 amino acids. Per germline, CDR1 SGDLS and CDR2 YYNGEE. The CDR3 loop reads CASSVTGTSNIQYF. The CDR3, as DNA: TGTGCCAGCAGCGTTACCGGGACATCAAACATTCAGTACTTC.

The chain carries TRBV24-1 and TRBJ2-2; 12 bases match TRBD2. Germline-derived CDR1 and CDR2 are KGHDR and SFDVKD. The V gene end was trimmed by 2 bases and the J gene end by 5 bases; junction bases not matched to a gene: 14. CDR3 length: 20 residues. The CDR3 nucleotides are TGTGCCACCAGTGATTCCTACGGCGGGCTAGCGGGAGGGGTAACCGGGGAGCTGTTTTTT. Translating it yields CATSDSYGGLAGGVTGELFF.

V is TRBV27 and J is TRBJ1-6; tentatively, D is TRBD1 (5 bases). Per germline, CDR1 MNHEY and CDR2 SMNVEV (reference sequence). The CDR3 contains 15 residues. With 8 bases removed from V and 7 bases from J, the gap between germline ends came to 18 bases. CDR3 sequence: CASRRKGLPNSPLHF. DNA for the CDR3: TGTGCCAGCCGCCGGAAGGGACTCCCAAATTCACCCCTCCACTTT.

The V and J genes are TRBV29-1 and TRBJ1-2; D not certain. The V gene lost 6 bases and the J gene lost 5 bases, with 10 bases spanning the gap. This CDR3 spans 11 amino acids. Germline CDR1 and CDR2: SQVTM and ANQGSEA. The CDR3 here is CSVSDGYGYTF. Here the CDR3 DNA reads TGCAGCGTCTCGGACGGTTATGGCTACACCTTC.

In its sample, this clone was seen a few times. The J gene is TRBJ2-7, the V gene TRBV15; D possibly corresponds to TRBD1 (6 bases). The length of the CDR3 is 12 residues. Germline CDR1 is LNHNV and CDR2 is YYDKDF (reference sequence). V shed 5 bases and J shed 4 bases, with 9 bases lying between them. CDR3 amino acids: CATSLDRYEQYF. The CDR3, as DNA: TGTGCCACCAGCCTCGACAGGTACGAGCAGTACTTC.

The chain combines TRBV10-3 with TRBJ1-5; D unresolved. V was trimmed by 2 bases and J by 9 bases, leaving 11 bases between them. Per germline, CDR1 ENHRY and CDR2 SYGVKD. The CDR3 extends over 13 amino acids. DNA for the CDR3: TGTGCCATCAGTGAGACAGCTCCCGGGCCCCAGCATTTT. Translation: CAISETAPGPQHF.

The rearrangement uses TRBV19 and TRBJ1-4, with TRBD1 matching 8 bases. CDR3 length equals 13 residues. CDR1 LNHDA and CDR2 SQIVND come from the germline V gene (reference sequence). Trimming at V came to 7 bases and at J to 8 bases, leaving 6 bases not matched to a gene. Here the CDR3 DNA reads TGTGCCAGTAAGGACAGGGCCCGCGAAAAACTGTTTTTT. As protein: CASKDRAREKLFF.

This clone is termed medium-sized (0.01 to 0.1%). The gene calls are TRBV7-9 and TRBJ1-6; D perhaps matches TRBD1 (6 bases). In germline, CDR1 is SEHNR, CDR2 FQNEAQ (reference sequence). The CDR3 length is 15 residues. V was trimmed by 5 bases and J by 6 bases, leaving 14 bases between them. The CDR3 coding sequence is TGTGCCAGCAGCCGAATACAGGGAGGTAATTCACCCCTCCACTTT. Protein: CASSRIQGGNSPLHF.

This chain connects TRBV30 to TRBJ1-1; the D is unclear. CDR1 and CDR2 from the germline V gene are GTSNPN and SVGIG (reference sequence). CDR3 size: 12 residues. Trimming pared 3 bases from V and 1 base from J, leaving 6 bases between. The CDR3, as DNA: TGTGCCTGGAGATACGAGAACACTGAAGCTTTCTTT. Its translation: CAWRYENTEAFF.

This chain joins TRBV9 and TRBJ2-1, with 11 bases aligning to TRBD2. The trim removed 3 bases at V and 6 bases at J, leaving 8 bases unmatched. The CDR3 totals 16 residues. Germline V gene lookup returns CDR1 SGDLS and CDR2 YYNGEE. The CDR3, as DNA: TGTGCCAGCAGCGCCTTGGGACTAGCGGACCGCAATGAGCAGTTCTTC. This codes for CASSALGLADRNEQFF.

The V call is TRBV7-2, the J call TRBJ1-2; no clear D. CDR1 is SGHTA, CDR2 FQGNSA, per germline. V was trimmed by 6 bases and J by 8 bases, leaving 22 bases between them. The CDR3 is made up of 15 amino acids. The CDR3, as DNA: TGTGCCAGCAGTCTGAGTGGGTCCTCCCCCCAAGGCTACACCTTC. It yields the protein CASSLSGSSPQGYTF.

The CDR3 loop is CASRGGRGNTGELFF. The CDR3 coding sequence is TGTGCCAGCAGGGGGGGGCGGGGGAACACCGGGGAGCTGTTTTTT. This chain connects TRBV2 to TRBJ2-2, with D possibly TRBD2 on 7 matching bases. V was cut by 6 bases and J by 1 base, with 12 bases left in between. This CDR3 comprises 15 residues. Germline values: CDR1 SNHLY, CDR2 FYNNEI. Together with reference TRBV2 and TRBJ2-2, the CDR3 gives the full variable domain: EPEVTQTPSHQVTQMGQEVILRCVPISNHLYFYWYRQILGQKVEFLVSFYNNEISEKSEIFDDQFSVERPDGSNFTLKIRSTKLEDSAMYFCASRGGRGNTGELFFGEGSRLTVL.

The chain has TRBV7-9 and TRBJ2-1; D call uncertain. Trimming pared 1 base from V and 10 bases from J, leaving 11 bases between. Looked up from germline, CDR1 is SEHNR and CDR2 is FQNEAQ (reference sequence). This CDR3 contains 13 residues. The chain's CDR3 is CASSLDAVREQFF. In nucleotides, the CDR3 is TGTGCCAGCAGCTTAGACGCCGTTCGAGAGCAGTTCTTC.

This sequence joins TRBV29-1 and TRBJ2-7; D ambiguous. From germline, CDR1 is SQVTM and CDR2 ANQGSEA. This CDR3 region has 12 residues. The V end lost 3 bases, the J end lost 7 bases, and 13 bases lay between the germline ends. The chain's CDR3 is CSVEPQSGEQYF. CDR3 coding DNA: TGCAGCGTTGAGCCCCAGTCCGGGGAGCAGTACTTC.

The chain recombines TRBV7-2 with TRBJ2-7, with a weak D call TRBD2 (6 bases). This CDR3 comprises 15 residues. Germline CDR1 and CDR2: SGHTA and FQGNSA. Trimming took 1 base from V and 1 from J, leaving 11 bases between them. The CDR3 reads CASSLEAGRSYEQYV. The CDR3 DNA follows: TGTGCCAGCAGCTTAGAGGCGGGAAGGTCCTACGAGCAGTACGTC.

J is TRBJ1-6 and V is TRBV3-1 (or the pseudogene TRBV3-2); perhaps TRBD1 as D (6 bases). Germline CDR1 is LGHDT and CDR2 is YNNKEL (reference sequence). CDR3 length equals 14 residues. The germline V and J ends were trimmed by 4 bases and 8 bases, with 12 bases remaining between them. The CDR3 DNA reads TGTGCCAGCAGCCCTTACAGGGCAGATTCACCCCTCCACTTT. Amino acid sequence: CASSPYRADSPLHF.

V is TRBV9 and J is TRBJ2-1; no definite D call. Germline values: CDR1 SGDLS, CDR2 YYNGEE. The CDR3 has 14 amino acids. V was pared by 3 bases and J by 4 bases, with 11 bases between. In DNA, the CDR3 is TGTGCCAGCAGCGACGCCAACAGATACAATGAGCAGTTCTTC. Protein product: CASSDANRYNEQFF.

J is TRBJ2-2 and V is TRBV13; 10 bases are shared with TRBD1. The V segment lost 8 bases and the J segment 4 bases; nucleotides outside the gene matches: 4. There are 14 residues in the CDR3. Germline V gene data show CDR1 as PRHDT and CDR2 as FYEKMQ (reference sequence). CDR3 protein: CASFGQGGTGELFF. The CDR3 region has the DNA TGTGCCAGCTTCGGACAGGGGGGCACCGGGGAGCTGTTTTTT. The entire variable domain, with the rest obtained from reference TRBV13 and TRBJ2-2, is as follows: AAGVIQSPRHLIKEKRETATLKCYPIPRHDTVYWYQQGPGQDPQFLISFYEKMQSDKGSIPDRFSAQQFSDYHSELNMSSLELGDSALYFCASFGQGGTGELFFGEGSRLTVL.

The chain employs TRBV19 and TRBJ2-7, with 7 bases that match TRBD1. Germline trimming cut 6 bases from V and 6 bases from J; bases unmatched to any gene: 2. The CDR3 is made up of 11 amino acids. Per germline, CDR1 LNHDA and CDR2 SQIVND (reference sequence). The CDR3 sequence: CASRQGREQYF. The CDR3, as DNA: TGTGCCAGTAGACAGGGGCGCGAGCAGTACTTC. The variable domain in full, completed from reference TRBV19 and TRBJ2-7, reads DGGITQSPKYLFRKEGQNVTLSCEQNLNHDAMYWYRQDPGQGLRLIYYSQIVNDFQKGDIAEGYSVSREKKESFPLTVTSAQKNPTAFYLCASRQGREQYFGPGTRLTVT.

In DNA form, the CDR3 reads TGCAGTGCTAGAGAGGTTGAGCAGTTCTTC. This sequence encodes CSAREVEQFF. V usage is TRBV20-1 and J usage is TRBJ2-1; D unresolved. V shed 0 bases and J shed 9 bases, with 3 bases lying between them. The germline CDR1 and CDR2 sequences are DFQATT and SNEGSKA (reference sequence). The CDR3 runs to 10 residues.

The rearrangement uses TRBV6-1 and TRBJ1-1; D is perhaps TRBD1 (6 bases). The CDR3 sequence is 15 residues long. The germline gives CDR1 MNHNS, CDR2 SASEGT. The germline V and J ends were trimmed by 3 bases and 1 base, with 12 bases remaining between them. CDR3 nucleotide sequence: TGTGCCAGCAGTGACATGGGGGCGCCGAACACTGAAGCTTTCTTT. This sequence encodes CASSDMGAPNTEAFF.

V is TRBV10-3 and J is TRBJ1-6; D not resolved. Germline V gene lookup returns CDR1 ENHRY and CDR2 SYGVKD. The CDR3 has 13 residues. V lost 10 bases, J lost 6 bases, and 13 bases lay in between. CDR3 amino acids: CATQAVGNSPLHF. In DNA form, the CDR3 reads TGTGCCACGCAAGCCGTTGGTAATTCACCCCTCCACTTT.

The chain links TRBV9 to TRBJ1-6; 7 bases are shared with TRBD1. The CDR3 extends over 15 amino acids. Germline assignment: CDR1 SGDLS and CDR2 YYNGEE. With V trimmed by 0 bases and J by 7 bases, 4 bases remained unmatched. CDR3 sequence reads: CASSVEGTANSPLHF. CDR3 nucleotides: TGTGCCAGCAGCGTAGAAGGGACAGCCAATTCACCCCTCCACTTT.

The rearrangement links TRBV7-2 to TRBJ1-2; maybe TRBD1 (5 bases). V lost 1 base, J lost 7 bases, and 19 bases lay in between. Looked up from germline, CDR1 is SGHTA and CDR2 is FQGNSA. The CDR3 totals 16 residues. CDR3 amino acids: CASSLVPGANGIGYTF. In DNA, the CDR3 is TGTGCCAGCAGCTTAGTCCCCGGGGCGAATGGAATTGGCTACACCTTC. Variable domain in full (rest from reference TRBV7-2 and TRBJ1-2): GAGVSQSPSNKVTEKGKDVELRCDPISGHTALYWYRQSLGQGLEFLIYFQGNSAPDKSGLPSDRFSAERTGGSVSTLTIQRTQQEDSAVYLCASSLVPGANGIGYTFGSGTRLTVV.

V usage is TRBV19 and J usage is TRBJ1-5; TRBD1 agrees at 8 bases. Germline V gene sequence: CDR1 LNHDA, CDR2 SQIVND (reference sequence). With 8 bases clipped from V and 5 bases from J, the junction kept 11 bases outside the gene matches. This CDR3 spans 15 amino acids. Written as DNA, the CDR3 is TGTGCCAGTCGACGAAACCTCAGGGGGCATCAGCCCCAGCATTTT. Protein product: CASRRNLRGHQPQHF.

V usage is TRBV27 and J usage is TRBJ2-1, with 9 bases lining up with TRBD2. This CDR3 is built from 14 residues. Trimming removed 2 bases from V and 8 bases from J; junction bases left unmatched: 4. CDR1 and CDR2 from the germline V gene are MNHEY and SMNVEV (reference sequence). CDR3 sequence: CASSLAGGRYEQFF. DNA of the CDR3: TGTGCCAGCAGTTTAGCGGGAGGGCGCTATGAGCAGTTCTTC.

V and J are TRBV19 and TRBJ1-5, with D hard to call. The germline gives CDR1 LNHDA, CDR2 SQIVND (reference sequence). V lost 7 bases and J lost 0, with 19 bases in between. The CDR3 length is 17 residues. CDR3 in DNA: TGTGCCAGTACTAAATTCGGCCCCGCCTATAGCAATCAGCCCCAGCATTTT. Its protein product is CASTKFGPAYSNQPQHF.